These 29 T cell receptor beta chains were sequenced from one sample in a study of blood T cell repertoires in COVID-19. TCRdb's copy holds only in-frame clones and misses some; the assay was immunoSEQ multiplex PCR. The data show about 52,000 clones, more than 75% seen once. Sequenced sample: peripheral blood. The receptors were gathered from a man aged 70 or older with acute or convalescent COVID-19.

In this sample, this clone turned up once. The CDR3 nucleotides are TGCGCCAGCAGCCAAGTTTGGGTCCGCACAGTGCCTTATGGCTACACCTTC. This codes for CASSQVWVRTVPYGYTF. V is TRBV4-1 and J is TRBJ1-2; unclear D gene. Germline-derived CDR1 and CDR2 are MGHRA and YSYEKL. The CDR3 totals 17 residues. Trimming took 1 base from V and 5 from J, leaving 20 bases between them.

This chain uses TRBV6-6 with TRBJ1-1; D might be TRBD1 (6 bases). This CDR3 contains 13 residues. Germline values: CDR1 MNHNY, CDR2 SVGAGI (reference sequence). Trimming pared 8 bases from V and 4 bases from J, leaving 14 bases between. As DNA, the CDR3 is TGTGCCAGCCATAATCGGGGGGCCACTGAAGCTTTCTTT. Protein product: CASHNRGATEAFF.

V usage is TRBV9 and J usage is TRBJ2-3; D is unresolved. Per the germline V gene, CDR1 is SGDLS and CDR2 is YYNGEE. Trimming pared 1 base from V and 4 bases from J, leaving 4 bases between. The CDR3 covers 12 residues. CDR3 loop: CASSVRADTQYF. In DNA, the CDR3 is TGTGCCAGCAGCGTACGGGCAGATACGCAGTATTTT. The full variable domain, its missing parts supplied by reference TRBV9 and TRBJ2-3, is DSGVTQTPKHLITATGQRVTLRCSPRSGDLSVYWYQQSLDQGLQFLIQYYNGEERAKGNILERFSAQQFPDLHSELNLSSLELGDSALYFCASSVRADTQYFGPGTRLTVL.

CDR3 protein: CASGGLGSSNNSPLHF. The CDR3 coding sequence is TGTGCCAGCGGAGGCCTCGGGAGCTCAAATAATTCACCCCTCCACTTT. V is TRBV5-6 and J is TRBJ1-6; D not certain. CDR1 is SGHDT, CDR2 YYEEEE, per germline. V dropped 7 bases and J dropped 5 bases, with 19 bases sitting between them. The CDR3 is 16 residues long.

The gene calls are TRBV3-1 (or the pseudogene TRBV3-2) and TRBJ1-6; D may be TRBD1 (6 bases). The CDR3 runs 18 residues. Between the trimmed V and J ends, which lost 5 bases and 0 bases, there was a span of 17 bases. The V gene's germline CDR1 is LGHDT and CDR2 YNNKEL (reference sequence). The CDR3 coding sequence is TGTGCCAGCAGCTCTAACAGGGAAGCAAGCTCCTATAATTCACCCCTCCACTTT. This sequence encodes CASSSNREASSYNSPLHF.

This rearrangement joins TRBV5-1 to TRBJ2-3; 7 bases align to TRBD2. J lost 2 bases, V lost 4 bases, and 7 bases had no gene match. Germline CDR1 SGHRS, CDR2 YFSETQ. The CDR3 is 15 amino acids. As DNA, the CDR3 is TGCGCCAGCAGCGGTGACAGCGGGATCACAGATACGCAGTATTTT. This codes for CASSGDSGITDTQYF.

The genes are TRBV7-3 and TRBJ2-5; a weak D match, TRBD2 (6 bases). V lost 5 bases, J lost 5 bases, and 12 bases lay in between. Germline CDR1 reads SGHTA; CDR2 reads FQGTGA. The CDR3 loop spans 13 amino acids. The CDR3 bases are TGTGCCAGCAGCCCCCCCGGAGGGGAGACCCAGTACTTC. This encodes CASSPPGGETQYF. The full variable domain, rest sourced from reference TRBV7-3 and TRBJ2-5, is GAGVSQTPSNKVTEKGKYVELRCDPISGHTALYWYRQSLGQGPEFLIYFQGTGAADDSGLPNDRFFAVRPEGSVSTLKIQRTERGDSAVYLCASSPPGGETQYFGPGTRLLVL.

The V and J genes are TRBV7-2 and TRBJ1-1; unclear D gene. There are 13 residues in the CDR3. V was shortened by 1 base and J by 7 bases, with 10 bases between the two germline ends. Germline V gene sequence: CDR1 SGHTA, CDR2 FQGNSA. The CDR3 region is CASSLGPGGEAFF. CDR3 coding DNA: TGTGCCAGCAGCTTAGGGCCCGGCGGTGAAGCTTTCTTT.

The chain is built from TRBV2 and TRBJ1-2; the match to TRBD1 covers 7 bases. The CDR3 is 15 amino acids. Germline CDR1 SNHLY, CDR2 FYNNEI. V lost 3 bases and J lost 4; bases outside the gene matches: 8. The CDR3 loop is CASSDSTGRSYGYTF. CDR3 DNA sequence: TGTGCCAGCAGTGATTCGACAGGGCGGAGCTATGGCTACACCTTC.

Written as DNA, the CDR3 is TGTGCCAGCACCAGGACTAGCTCTTTCACAGATACGCAGTATTTT. Translation gives CASTRTSSFTDTQYF. This sequence joins TRBV9 and TRBJ2-3; 8 positions match TRBD2. The V segment lost 6 bases and the J segment 2 bases; nucleotides outside the gene matches: 8. The CDR3 runs to 15 residues. Per germline, CDR1 SGDLS and CDR2 YYNGEE.

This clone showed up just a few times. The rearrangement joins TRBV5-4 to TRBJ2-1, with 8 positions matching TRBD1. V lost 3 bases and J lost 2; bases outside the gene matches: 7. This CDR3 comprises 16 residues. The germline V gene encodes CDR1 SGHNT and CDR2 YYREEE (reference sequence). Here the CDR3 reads CASSSRTGNPYNEQFF. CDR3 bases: TGTGCCAGCAGCTCCCGGACAGGGAACCCCTACAATGAGCAGTTCTTC.

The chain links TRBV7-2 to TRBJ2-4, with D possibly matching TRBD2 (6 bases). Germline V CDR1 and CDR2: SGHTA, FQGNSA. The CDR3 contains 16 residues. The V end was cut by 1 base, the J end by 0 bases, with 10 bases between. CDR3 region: CASSLEERVAKNIQYF. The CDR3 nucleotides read TGTGCCAGCAGCTTAGAGGAGCGGGTAGCCAAAAACATTCAGTACTTC.

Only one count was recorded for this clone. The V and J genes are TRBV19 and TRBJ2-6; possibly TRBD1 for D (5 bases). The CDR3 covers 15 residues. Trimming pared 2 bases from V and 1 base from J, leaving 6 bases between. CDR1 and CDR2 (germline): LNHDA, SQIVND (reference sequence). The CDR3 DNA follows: TGTGCCAGTAGTATAAGGGGATCTGGGGCCAACGTCCTGACTTTC. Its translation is CASSIRGSGANVLTF.

CDR3 sequence (DNA): TGTGCCAGCAGCCAAGATAGGGACAGGGCAGCCGAGCAGTACTTC. It translates to CASSQDRDRAAEQYF. V and J are TRBV3-1 (or the pseudogene TRBV3-2) and TRBJ2-7, with TRBD1 matching 9 bases. The length of the CDR3 is 15 residues. The germline V gene encodes CDR1 LGHDT and CDR2 YNNKEL (reference sequence). Germline trimming cut 0 bases from V and 6 bases from J; bases unmatched to any gene: 6.

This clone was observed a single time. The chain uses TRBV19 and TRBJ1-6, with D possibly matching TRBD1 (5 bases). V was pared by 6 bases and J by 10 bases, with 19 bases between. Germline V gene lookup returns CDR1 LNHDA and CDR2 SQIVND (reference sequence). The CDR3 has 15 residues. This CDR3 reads CASSALAGVGSPLHF. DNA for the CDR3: TGTGCCAGTAGCGCCTTAGCGGGGGTAGGATCACCCCTCCACTTT.

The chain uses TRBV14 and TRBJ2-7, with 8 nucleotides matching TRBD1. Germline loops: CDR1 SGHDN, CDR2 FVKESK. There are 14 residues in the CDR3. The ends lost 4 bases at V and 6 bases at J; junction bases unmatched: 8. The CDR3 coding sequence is TGTGCCAGCAGCCGCCACAGGGGGAGGAGCGAGCAGTACTTC. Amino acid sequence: CASSRHRGRSEQYF.

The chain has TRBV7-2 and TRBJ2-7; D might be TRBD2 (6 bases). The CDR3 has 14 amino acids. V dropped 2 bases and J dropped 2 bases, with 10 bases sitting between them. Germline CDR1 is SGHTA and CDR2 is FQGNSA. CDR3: CASSLRRGTYEQYF. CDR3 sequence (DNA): TGTGCCAGCAGCTTAAGGCGCGGGACCTACGAGCAGTACTTC.

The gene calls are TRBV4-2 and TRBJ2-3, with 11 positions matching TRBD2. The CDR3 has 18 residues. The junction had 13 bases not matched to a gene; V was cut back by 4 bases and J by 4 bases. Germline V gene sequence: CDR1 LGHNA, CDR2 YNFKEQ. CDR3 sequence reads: CASSPGSGGALGADTQYF. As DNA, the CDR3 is TGTGCCAGCAGCCCAGGTAGCGGGGGGGCCTTAGGTGCAGATACGCAGTATTTT.

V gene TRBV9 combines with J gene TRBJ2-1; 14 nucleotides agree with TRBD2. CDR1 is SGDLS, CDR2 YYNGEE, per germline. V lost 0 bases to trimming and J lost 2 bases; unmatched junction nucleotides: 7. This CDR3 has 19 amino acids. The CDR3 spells CASSVVGLAGGFPYNEQFF. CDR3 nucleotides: TGTGCCAGCAGCGTAGTTGGACTAGCGGGGGGATTCCCCTACAATGAGCAGTTCTTC.

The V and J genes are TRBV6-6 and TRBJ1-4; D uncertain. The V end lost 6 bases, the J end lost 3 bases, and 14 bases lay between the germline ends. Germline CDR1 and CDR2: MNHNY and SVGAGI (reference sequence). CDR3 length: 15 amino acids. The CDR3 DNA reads TGTGCCAGCAGAGTTACACCGGGTCCTAATGAAAAACTGTTTTTT. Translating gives CASRVTPGPNEKLFF.

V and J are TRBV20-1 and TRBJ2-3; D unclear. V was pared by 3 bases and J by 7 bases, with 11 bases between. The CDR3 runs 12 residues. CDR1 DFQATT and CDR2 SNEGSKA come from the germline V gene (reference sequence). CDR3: CSASRGRNTQYF. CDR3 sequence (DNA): TGCAGTGCTAGTCGTGGCAGGAATACGCAGTATTTT.

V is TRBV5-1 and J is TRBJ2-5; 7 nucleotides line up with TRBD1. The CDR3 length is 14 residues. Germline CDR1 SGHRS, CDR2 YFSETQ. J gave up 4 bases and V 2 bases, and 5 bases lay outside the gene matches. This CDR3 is CASSLQGPPETQYF. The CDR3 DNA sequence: TGCGCCAGCAGCTTACAGGGGCCCCCAGAGACCCAGTACTTC.

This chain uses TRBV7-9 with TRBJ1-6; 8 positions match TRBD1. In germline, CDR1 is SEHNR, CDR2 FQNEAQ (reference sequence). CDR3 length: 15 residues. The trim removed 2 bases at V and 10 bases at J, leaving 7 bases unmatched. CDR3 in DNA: TGTGCCAGCAGCTTATCTGAGACAGGGGCCTCACCCCTCCACTTT. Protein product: CASSLSETGASPLHF. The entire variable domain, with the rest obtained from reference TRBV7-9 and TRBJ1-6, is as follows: DTGVSQNPRHKITKRGQNVTFRCDPISEHNRLYWYRQTLGQGPEFLTYFQNEAQLEKSRLLSDRFSAERPKGSFSTLEIQRTEQGDSAMYLCASSLSETGASPLHFGNGTRLTVT.

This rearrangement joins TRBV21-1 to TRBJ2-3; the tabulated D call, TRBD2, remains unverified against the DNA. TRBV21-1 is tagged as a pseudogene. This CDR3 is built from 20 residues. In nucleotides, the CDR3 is TGTGCCAGCAGGGAGAGGGTGTTCGGGATTCTCCTTCCTAGCACAGATACGCAGTATTTT. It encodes CASRERVFGILLPSTDTQYF.

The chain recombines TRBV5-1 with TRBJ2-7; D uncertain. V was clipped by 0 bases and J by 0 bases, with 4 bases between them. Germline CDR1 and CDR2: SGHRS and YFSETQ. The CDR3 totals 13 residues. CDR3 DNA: TGCGCCAGCAGCTTGGGGGCCTCCTACGAGCAGTACGTC. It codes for CASSLGASYEQYV.

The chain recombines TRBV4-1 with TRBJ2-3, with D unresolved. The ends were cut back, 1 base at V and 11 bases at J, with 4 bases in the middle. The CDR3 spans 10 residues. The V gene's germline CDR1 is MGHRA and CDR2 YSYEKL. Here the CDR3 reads CASSQGEQYF. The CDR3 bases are TGCGCCAGCAGCCAAGGCGAGCAGTATTTT.

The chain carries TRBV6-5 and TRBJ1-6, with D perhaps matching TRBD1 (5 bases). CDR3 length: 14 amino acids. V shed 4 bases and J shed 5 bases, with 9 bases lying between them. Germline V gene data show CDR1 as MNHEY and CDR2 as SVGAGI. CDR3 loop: CASSSRGNNSPLHF. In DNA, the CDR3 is TGTGCCAGCAGTTCAAGGGGTAATAATTCACCCCTCCACTTT.

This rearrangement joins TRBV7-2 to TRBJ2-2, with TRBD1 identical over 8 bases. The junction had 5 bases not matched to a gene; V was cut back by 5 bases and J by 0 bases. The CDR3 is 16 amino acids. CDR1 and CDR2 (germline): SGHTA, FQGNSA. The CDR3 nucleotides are TGTGCCAGCAGCCCGCAGGGGGCCGCGAACACCGGGGAGCTGTTTTTT. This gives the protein CASSPQGAANTGELFF.

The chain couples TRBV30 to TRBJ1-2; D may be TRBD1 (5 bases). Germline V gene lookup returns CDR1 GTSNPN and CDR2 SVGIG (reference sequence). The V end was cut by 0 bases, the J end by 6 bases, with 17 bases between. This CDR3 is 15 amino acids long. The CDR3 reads CAWSVMLQGSDGYTF. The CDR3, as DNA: TGTGCCTGGAGTGTAATGCTGCAGGGCTCTGATGGCTACACCTTC.